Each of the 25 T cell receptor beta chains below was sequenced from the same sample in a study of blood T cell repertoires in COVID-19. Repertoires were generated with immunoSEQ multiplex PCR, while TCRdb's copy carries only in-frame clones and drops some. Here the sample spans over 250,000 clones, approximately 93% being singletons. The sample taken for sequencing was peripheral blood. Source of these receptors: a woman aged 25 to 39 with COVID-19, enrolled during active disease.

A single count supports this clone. The chain's CDR3 is CATSRDPHSEAFF. DNA of the CDR3: TGTGCCACCAGCAGAGATCCACACAGCGAAGCTTTCTTT. This rearrangement joins TRBV15 to TRBJ1-1, with unresolved D. V was shortened by 0 bases and J by 8 bases, with 10 bases between the two germline ends. This CDR3 has 13 amino acids. Germline values: CDR1 LNHNV, CDR2 YYDKDF (reference sequence).

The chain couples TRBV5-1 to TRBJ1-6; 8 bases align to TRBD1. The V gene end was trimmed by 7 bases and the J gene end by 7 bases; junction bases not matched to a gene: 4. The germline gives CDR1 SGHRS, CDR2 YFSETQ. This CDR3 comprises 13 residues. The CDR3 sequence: CASRNRGNSPLHF. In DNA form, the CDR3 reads TGCGCCAGCCGTAACAGGGGGAATTCACCCCTCCACTTT.

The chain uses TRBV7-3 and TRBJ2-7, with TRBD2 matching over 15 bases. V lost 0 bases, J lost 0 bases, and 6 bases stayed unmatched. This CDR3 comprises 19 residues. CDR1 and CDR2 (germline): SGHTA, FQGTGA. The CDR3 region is CASSLTGTSGRPSSYEQYF. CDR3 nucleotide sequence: TGTGCCAGCAGCTTAACGGGGACTAGCGGGAGGCCGAGCTCCTACGAGCAGTACTTC.

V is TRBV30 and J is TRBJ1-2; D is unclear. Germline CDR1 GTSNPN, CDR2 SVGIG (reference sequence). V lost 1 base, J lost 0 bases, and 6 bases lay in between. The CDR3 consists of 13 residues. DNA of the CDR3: TGTGCCTGGAGTGCGACATCTAACTATGGCTACACCTTC. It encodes CAWSATSNYGYTF.

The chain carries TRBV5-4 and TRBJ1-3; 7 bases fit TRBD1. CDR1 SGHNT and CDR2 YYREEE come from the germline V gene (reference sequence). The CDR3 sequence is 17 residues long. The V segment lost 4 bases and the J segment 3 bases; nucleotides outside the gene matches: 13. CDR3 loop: CASSASDRAARGNTIYF. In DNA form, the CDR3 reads TGTGCCAGCAGCGCAAGTGACAGGGCTGCGCGTGGAAACACCATATATTTT.

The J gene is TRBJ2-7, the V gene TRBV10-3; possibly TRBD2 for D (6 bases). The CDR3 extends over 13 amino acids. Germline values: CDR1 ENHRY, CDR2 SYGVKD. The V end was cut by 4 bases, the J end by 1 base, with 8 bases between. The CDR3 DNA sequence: TGTGCCATCAGTGGGGGGGATTCCTACGAGCAGTACTTC. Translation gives CAISGGDSYEQYF.

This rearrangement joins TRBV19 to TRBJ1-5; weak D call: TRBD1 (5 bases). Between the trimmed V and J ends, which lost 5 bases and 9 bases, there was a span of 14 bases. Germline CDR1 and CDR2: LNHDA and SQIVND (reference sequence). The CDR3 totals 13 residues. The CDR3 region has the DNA TGTGCCAGTAGTTCAACAGGTACCCGGCCCCAGCATTTT. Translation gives CASSSTGTRPQHF.

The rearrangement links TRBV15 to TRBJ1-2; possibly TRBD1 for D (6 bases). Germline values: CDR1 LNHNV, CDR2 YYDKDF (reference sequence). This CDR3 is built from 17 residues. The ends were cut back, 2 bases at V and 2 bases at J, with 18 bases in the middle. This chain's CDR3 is CATSRPDSRLKNYGYTF. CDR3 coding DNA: TGTGCCACCAGCAGACCGGACAGTCGGCTCAAGAACTATGGCTACACCTTC.

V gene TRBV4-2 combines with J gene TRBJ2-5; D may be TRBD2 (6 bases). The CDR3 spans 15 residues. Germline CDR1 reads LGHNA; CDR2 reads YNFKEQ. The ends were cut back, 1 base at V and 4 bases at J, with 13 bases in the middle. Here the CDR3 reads CASSQGGEPRETQYF. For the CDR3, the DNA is TGTGCCAGCAGCCAAGGCGGGGAGCCACGAGAGACCCAGTACTTC.

The CDR3 reads CASRSRDRGQETQYF. The CDR3 nucleotides read TGTGCCAGCAGGTCCCGGGACAGGGGTCAAGAGACCCAGTACTTC. J is TRBJ2-5 and V is TRBV28, with TRBD1 identical over 10 bases. CDR3 length: 15 amino acids. After removal of 6 bases from V and 2 bases from J, the junction contained 6 bases not matched to a gene. Germline V gives CDR1 MDHEN, CDR2 SYDVKM.

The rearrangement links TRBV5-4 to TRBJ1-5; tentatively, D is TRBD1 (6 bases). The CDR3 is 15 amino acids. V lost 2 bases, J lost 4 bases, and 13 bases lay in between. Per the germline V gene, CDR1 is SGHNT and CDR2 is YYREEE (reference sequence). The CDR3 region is CASSFGGQRNQPQHF. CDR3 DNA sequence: TGTGCCAGCAGCTTCGGGGGGCAGAGGAATCAGCCCCAGCATTTT. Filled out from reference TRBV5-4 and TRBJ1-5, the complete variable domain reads ETGVTQSPTHLIKTRGQQVTLRCSSQSGHNTVSWYQQALGQGPQFIFQYYREEENGRGNFPPRFSGLQFPNYSSELNVNALELDDSALYLCASSFGGQRNQPQHFGDGTRLSIL.

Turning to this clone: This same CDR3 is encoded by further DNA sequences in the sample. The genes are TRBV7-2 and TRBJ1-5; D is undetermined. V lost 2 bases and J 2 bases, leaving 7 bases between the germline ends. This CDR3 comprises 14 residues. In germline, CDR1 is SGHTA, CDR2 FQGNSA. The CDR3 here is CASSLTFGNQPQHF. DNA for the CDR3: TGTGCCAGCAGCTTAACTTTCGGCAATCAGCCCCAGCATTTT. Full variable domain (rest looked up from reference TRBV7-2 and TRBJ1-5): GAGVSQSPSNKVTEKGKDVELRCDPISGHTALYWYRQSLGQGLEFLIYFQGNSAPDKSGLPSDRFSAERTGGSVSTLTIQRTQQEDSAVYLCASSLTFGNQPQHFGDGTRLSIL.

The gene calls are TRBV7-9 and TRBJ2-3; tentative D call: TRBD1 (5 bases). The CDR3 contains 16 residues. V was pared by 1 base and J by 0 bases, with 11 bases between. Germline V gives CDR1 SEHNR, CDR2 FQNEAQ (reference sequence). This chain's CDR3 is CASSLGGGSSTDTQYF. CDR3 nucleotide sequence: TGTGCCAGCAGCTTAGGGGGCGGAAGTAGCACAGATACGCAGTATTTT.

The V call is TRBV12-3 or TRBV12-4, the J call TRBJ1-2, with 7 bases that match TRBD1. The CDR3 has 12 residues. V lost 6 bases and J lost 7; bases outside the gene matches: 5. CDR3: CASSSTGLGYTF. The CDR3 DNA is TGTGCCAGCAGCTCGACAGGGCTTGGCTACACCTTC.

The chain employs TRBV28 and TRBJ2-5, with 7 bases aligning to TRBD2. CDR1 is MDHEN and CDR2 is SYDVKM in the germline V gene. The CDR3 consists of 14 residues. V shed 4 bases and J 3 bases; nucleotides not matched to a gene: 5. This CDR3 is CASSSFLAEETQYF. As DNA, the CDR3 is TGTGCCAGCAGTTCCTTTCTAGCGGAAGAGACCCAGTACTTC.

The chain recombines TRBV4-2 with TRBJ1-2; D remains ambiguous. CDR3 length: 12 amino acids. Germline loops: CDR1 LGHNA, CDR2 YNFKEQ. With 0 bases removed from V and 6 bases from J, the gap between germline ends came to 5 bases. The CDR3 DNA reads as TGTGCCAGCAGCCAAGAAGGAGATGGCTACACCTTC. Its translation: CASSQEGDGYTF.

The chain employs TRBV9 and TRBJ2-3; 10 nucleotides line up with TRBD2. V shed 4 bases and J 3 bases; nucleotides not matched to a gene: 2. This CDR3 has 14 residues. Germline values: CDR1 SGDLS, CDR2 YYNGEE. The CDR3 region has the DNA TGTGCCAGCAGCCTGGGACTAGCGACAGATACGCAGTATTTT. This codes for CASSLGLATDTQYF.

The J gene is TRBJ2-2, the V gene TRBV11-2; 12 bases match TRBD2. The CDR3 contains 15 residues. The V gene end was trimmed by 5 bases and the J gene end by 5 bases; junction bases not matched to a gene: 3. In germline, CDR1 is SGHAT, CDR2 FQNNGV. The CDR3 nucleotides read TGTGCCAGCAGCCTCGGACTAGCGGGAACCGGGGAGCTGTTTTTT. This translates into CASSLGLAGTGELFF. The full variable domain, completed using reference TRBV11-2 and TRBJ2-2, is EAGVAQSPRYKIIEKRQSVAFWCNPISGHATLYWYQQILGQGPKLLIQFQNNGVVDDSQLPKDRFSAERLKGVDSTLKIQPAKLEDSAVYLCASSLGLAGTGELFFGEGSRLTVL.

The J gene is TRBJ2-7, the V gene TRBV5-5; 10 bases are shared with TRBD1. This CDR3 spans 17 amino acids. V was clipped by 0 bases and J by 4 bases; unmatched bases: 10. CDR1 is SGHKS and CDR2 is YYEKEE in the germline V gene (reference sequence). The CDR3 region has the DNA TGTGCCAGCAGCTTGGGGCACTCCGGGACAGGGGAGTACGAGCAGTACTTC. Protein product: CASSLGHSGTGEYEQYF.

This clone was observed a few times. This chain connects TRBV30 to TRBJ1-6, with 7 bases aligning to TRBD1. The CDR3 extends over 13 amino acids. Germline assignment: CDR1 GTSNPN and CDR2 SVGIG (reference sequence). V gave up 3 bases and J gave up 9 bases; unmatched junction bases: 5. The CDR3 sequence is CAWRTGFASPLHF. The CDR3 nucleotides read TGTGCCTGGAGGACAGGGTTTGCTTCACCCCTCCACTTT.

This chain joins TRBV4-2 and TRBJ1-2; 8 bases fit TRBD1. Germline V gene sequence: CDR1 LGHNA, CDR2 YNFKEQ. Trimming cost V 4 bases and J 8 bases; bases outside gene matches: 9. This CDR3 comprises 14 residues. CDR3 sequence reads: CASSRGQGNGGYTF. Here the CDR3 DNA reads TGTGCCAGCAGCCGAGGACAGGGAAATGGCGGCTACACCTTC.

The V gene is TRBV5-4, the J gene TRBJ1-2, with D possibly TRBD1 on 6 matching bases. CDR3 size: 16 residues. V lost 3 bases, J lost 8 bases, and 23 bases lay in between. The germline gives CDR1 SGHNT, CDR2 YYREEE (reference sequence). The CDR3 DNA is TGTGCCAGCAGCTCGCCACAGGGCCCTCGGAGCGAAGGCTACACCTTC. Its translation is CASSSPQGPRSEGYTF.

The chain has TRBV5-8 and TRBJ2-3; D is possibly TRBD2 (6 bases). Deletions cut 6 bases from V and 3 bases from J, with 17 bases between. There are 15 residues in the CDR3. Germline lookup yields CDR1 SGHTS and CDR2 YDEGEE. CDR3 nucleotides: TGTGCCAGCATGTCTTTTGGGGGAGGAACAGATACGCAGTATTTT. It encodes CASMSFGGGTDTQYF.

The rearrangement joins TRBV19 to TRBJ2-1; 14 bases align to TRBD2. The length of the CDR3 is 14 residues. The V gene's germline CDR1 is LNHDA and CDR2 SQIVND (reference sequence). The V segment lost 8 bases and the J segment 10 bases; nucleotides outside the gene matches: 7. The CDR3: CASRLAGGPGEQFF. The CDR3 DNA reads TGTGCCAGTCGACTAGCGGGAGGGCCGGGCGAGCAGTTCTTC.

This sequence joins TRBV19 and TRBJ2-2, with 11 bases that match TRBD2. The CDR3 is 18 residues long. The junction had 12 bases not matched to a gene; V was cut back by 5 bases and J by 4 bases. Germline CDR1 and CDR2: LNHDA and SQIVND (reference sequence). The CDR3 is CASSYSGLAVLSTGELFF. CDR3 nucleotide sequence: TGTGCCAGTAGTTACTCGGGACTAGCGGTTTTGAGCACCGGGGAGCTGTTTTTT.